This T cell receptor beta chain was sequenced during a study of Graves' ophthalmopathy and Graves' hyperthyroidism. TCR beta CDR3 amplification used RNA transcripts. An opening RT-PCR round employed HTBI primers and preceded a second-round multiplex PCR. Each CDR3 protein is one row after TCRdb ran MiXCR on the multiplex PCR reads. The sample carries some 350,000 distinct CDR3 sequences, approximately 18% recorded once. Overall study results and limits: Most expanded thyroid clonotypes above 0.001 frequency also appeared in blood.

In its sample, this clonotype was seen a few times. Its target is not known. Hyperthyroidism in these 18- to 65-year-old patients was newly diagnosed, lasting under 2 months. A volume of 9.5 to 10 ml of fresh peripheral blood supplied the PBMCs. Source material: peripheral blood. The origin of this receptor is an adult woman with stable Graves' hyperthyroidism.

The CDR3 DNA sequence: TGCGCCAGCAGCCAAGAGGGCAGGGGAAGGTCTCGGGATGCTTTCTTT. This sequence encodes CASSQEGRGRSRDAFF. V gene TRBV4-1 combines with J gene TRBJ1-1; weak D call: TRBD1 (6 bases). The germline V and J ends were trimmed by 0 bases and 11 bases, with 22 bases remaining between them. Germline CDR1 and CDR2: MGHRA and YSYEKL. The CDR3 length is 16 residues.